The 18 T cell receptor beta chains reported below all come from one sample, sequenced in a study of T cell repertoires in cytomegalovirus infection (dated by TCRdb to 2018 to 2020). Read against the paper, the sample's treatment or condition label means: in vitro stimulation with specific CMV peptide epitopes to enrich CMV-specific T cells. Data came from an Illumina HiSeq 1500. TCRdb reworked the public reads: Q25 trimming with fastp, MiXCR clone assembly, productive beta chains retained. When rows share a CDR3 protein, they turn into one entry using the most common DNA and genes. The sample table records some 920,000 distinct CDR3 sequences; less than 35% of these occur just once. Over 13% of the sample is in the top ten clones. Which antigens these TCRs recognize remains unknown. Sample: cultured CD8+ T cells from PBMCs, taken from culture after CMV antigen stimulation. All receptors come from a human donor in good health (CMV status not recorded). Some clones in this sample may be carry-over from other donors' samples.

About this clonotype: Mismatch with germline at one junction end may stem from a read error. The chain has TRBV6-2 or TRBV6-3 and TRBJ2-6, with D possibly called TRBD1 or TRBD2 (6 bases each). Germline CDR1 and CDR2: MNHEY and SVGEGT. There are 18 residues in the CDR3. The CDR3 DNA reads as TGTGCCATCCCCAGCAGGGGCGATGAAGGGACTGGGGCCAACATCCTGACTTTC. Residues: CAIPSRGDEGTGANILTF.

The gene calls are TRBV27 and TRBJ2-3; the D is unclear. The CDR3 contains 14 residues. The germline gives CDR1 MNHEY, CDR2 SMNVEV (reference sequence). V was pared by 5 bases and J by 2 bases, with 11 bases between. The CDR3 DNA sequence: TGTGCCAGCAGTGACCCAGCTAACACAGATACGCAGTATTTT. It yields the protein CASSDPANTDTQYF.

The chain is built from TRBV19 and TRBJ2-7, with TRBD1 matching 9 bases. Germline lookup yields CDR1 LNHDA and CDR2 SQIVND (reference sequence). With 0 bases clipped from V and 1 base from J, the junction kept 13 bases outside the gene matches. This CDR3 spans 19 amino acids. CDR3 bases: TGTGCCAGTAGTATAGACCAAGTGGGACAGGGCCACCCGTCCTACGAGCAGTACTTC. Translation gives CASSIDQVGQGHPSYEQYF. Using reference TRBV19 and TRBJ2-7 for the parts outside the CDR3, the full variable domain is DGGITQSPKYLFRKEGQNVTLSCEQNLNHDAMYWYRQDPGQGLRLIYYSQIVNDFQKGDIAEGYSVSREKKESFPLTVTSAQKNPTAFYLCASSIDQVGQGHPSYEQYFGPGTRLTVT.

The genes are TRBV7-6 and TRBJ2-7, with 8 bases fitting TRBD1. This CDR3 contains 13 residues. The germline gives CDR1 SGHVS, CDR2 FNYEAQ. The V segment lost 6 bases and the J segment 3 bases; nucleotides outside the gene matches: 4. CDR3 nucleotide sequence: TGTGCCAGCAGGGCCGGACAGGGCTACGAGCAGTACTTC. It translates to CASRAGQGYEQYF.

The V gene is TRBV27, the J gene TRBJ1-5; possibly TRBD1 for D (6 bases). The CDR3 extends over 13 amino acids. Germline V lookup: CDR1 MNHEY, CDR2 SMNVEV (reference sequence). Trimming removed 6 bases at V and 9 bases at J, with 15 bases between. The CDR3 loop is CASSPGGAGPQHF. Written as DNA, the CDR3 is TGTGCCAGCAGCCCTGGGGGCGCGGGGCCCCAGCATTTT.

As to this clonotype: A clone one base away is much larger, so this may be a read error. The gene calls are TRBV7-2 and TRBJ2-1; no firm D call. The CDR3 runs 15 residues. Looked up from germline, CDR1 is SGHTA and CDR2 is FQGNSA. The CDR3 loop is CANSASGNARNEQFF. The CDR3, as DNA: TGTGCCAACAGCGCCTCAGGCAATGCGAGGAATGAGCAGTTCTTC.

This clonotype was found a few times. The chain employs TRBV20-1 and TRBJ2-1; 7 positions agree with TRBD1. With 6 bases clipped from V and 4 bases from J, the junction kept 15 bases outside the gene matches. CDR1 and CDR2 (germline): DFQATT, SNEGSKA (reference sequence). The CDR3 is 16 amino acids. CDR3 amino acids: CSANPTDRDRYNEQFF. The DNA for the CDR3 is TGCAGTGCCAATCCCACTGACAGGGACCGGTACAATGAGCAGTTCTTC.

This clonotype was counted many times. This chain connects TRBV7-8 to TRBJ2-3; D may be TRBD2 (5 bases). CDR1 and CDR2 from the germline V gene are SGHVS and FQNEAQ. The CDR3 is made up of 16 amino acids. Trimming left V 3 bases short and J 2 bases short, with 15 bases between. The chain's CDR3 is CASSFGYGGSTDTQYF. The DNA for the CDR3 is TGTGCCAGCAGCTTTGGGTATGGCGGGTCCACAGATACGCAGTATTTT. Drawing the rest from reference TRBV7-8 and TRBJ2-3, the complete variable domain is GAGVSQSPRYKVAKRGQDVALRCDPISGHVSLFWYQQALGQGPEFLTYFQNEAQLDKSGLPSDRFFAERPEGSVSTLKIQRTQQEDSAVYLCASSFGYGGSTDTQYFGPGTRLTVL.

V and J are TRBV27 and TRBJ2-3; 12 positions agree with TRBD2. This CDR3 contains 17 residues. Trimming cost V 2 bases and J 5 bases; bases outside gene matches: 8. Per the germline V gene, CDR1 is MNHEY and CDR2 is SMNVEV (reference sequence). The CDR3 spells CASSLPPASGGEDTQYF. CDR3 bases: TGTGCCAGCAGTTTACCTCCAGCTAGCGGGGGGGAAGATACGCAGTATTTT.

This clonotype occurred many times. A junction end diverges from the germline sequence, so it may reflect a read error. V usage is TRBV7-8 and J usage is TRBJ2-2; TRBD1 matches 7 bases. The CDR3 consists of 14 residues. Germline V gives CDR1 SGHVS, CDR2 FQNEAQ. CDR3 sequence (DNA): TGTGCAAGCAGCTTAGGGGGCCTCGGCGGGGAGCTGTTTTTT. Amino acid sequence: CASSLGGLGGELFF.

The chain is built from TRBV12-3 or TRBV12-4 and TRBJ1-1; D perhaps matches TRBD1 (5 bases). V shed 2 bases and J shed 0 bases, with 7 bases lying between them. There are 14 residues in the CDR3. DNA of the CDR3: TGTGCCAGCAGTTTATGGACACTGAACACTGAAGCTTTCTTT. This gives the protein CASSLWTLNTEAFF.

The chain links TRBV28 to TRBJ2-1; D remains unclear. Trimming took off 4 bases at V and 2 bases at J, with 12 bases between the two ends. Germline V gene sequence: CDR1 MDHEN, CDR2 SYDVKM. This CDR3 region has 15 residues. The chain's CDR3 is CASSSEISPYNEQFF. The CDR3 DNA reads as TGTGCCAGCAGTTCCGAAATAAGCCCCTACAATGAGCAGTTCTTC.

CDR3: CASSDRYDRQYV. The CDR3 region has the DNA TGTGCCAGCAGTGATCGGTACGATCGGCAGTACGTC. The chain links TRBV6-1 to TRBJ2-7; D uncertain. Trimming removed 3 bases at V and 9 bases at J, with 12 bases between. This CDR3 has 12 amino acids. The germline gives CDR1 MNHNS, CDR2 SASEGT.

The CDR3: CATSRDTTTPLNQPQHF. DNA of the CDR3: TGTGCCACCAGCAGAGATACTACGACGCCCTTAAATCAGCCCCAGCATTTT. The chain has TRBV15 and TRBJ1-5; D is uncertain. Germline assignment: CDR1 LNHNV and CDR2 YYDKDF (reference sequence). Trimming took 0 bases from V and 4 from J, leaving 16 bases between them. CDR3 size: 17 residues. The variable domain in full, with the rest retrieved from reference TRBV15 and TRBJ1-5, is DAMVIQNPRYQVTQFGKPVTLSCSQTLNHNVMYWYQQKSSQAPKLLFHYYDKDFNNEADTPDNFQSRRPNTSFCFLDIRSPGLGDTAMYLCATSRDTTTPLNQPQHFGDGTRLSIL.

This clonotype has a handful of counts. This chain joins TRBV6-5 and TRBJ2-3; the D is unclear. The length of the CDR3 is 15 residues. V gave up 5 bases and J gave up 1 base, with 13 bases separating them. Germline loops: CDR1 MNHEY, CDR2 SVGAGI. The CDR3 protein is CASSDWEGRTDTQYF. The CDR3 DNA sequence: TGTGCCAGCAGTGATTGGGAAGGGCGCACAGATACGCAGTATTTT.

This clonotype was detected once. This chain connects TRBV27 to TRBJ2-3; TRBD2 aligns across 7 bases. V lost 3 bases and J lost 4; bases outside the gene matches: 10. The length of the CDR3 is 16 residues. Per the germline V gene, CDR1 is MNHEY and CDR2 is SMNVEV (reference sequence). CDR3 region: CASSFLTPRGADTQYF. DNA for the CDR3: TGTGCCAGCAGTTTCCTTACCCCCCGGGGGGCAGATACGCAGTATTTT.

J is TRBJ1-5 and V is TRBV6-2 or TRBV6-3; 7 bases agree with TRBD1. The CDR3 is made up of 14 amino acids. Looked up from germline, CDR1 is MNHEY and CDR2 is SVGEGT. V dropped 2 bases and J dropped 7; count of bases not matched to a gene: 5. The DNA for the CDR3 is TGTGCCAGCAGTTACCCCAGGGGGGGCCAGCCCCAGCATTTT. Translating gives CASSYPRGGQPQHF.

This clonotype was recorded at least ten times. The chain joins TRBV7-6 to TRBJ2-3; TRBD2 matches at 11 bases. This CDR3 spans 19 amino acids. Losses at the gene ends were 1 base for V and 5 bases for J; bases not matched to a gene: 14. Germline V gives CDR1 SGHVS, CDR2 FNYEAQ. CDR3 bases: TGTGCCAGCAGCTTAGTCCTAGCGGGGGGCCAATCTTTCATAGATACGCAGTATTTT. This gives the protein CASSLVLAGGQSFIDTQYF.